These T cell receptor beta chains were read from a single sample in a study of PD-1 blockade in classical Hodgkin lymphoma. Sequenced by immunoSEQ multiplex PCR; TCRdb stores in-frame clones only, minus some. The table has 10,000 or so clones, 75% to 90% seen once. The source was CD4+ T cells from blood, collected before the fourth cycle of nivolumab. These receptors all stem from a human donor with classical Hodgkin lymphoma. Both conserved end residues are part of each CDR3. The D gene is left open where the match is weak. Clone size is stated in some rows and not others, as once, few, many or a class when expanded.

cdr3_aa: CSASLLNGVFF; cdr3_nt: TGCAGTGCTAGCCTATTGAACGGGGTGTTTTTT; clone_size: NA; d_call: NA; j_call: TRBJ1-4; v_call: TRBV20-1
cdr3_aa: CASSLKTGEGGYTF; cdr3_nt: TGTGCCAGCAGCTTAAAGACAGGGGAAGGTGGCTACACCTTC; clone_size: NA; d_call: TRBD1; j_call: TRBJ1-2; v_call: TRBV11-2
cdr3_aa: CAWKASFYEQYF; cdr3_nt: TGTGCCTGGAAGGCTAGCTTCTACGAGCAGTACTTC; clone_size: NA; d_call: NA; j_call: TRBJ2-7; v_call: TRBV30
cdr3_aa: CASSQERARALRNEQFF; cdr3_nt: TGCGCCAGCAGCCAAGAGAGGGCTAGGGCACTTAGGAATGAGCAGTTCTTC; clone_size: NA; d_call: NA; j_call: TRBJ2-1; v_call: TRBV4-1
cdr3_aa: CAWSREAETQYF; cdr3_nt: TGTGCCTGGAGTAGGGAGGCAGAGACCCAGTACTTC; clone_size: once; d_call: NA; j_call: TRBJ2-5; v_call: TRBV30
cdr3_aa: CASSFTGHNQPQHF; cdr3_nt: TGTGCCAGCAGCTTCACGGGCCACAATCAGCCCCAGCATTTT; clone_size: NA; d_call: NA; j_call: TRBJ1-5; v_call: TRBV7-2
cdr3_aa: CSVGDRGGYTF; cdr3_nt: TGCAGCGTTGGGGACAGGGGTGGCTACACCTTC; clone_size: NA; d_call: TRBD1; j_call: TRBJ1-2; v_call: TRBV29-1
cdr3_aa: CASSLRGGEAGNTIYF; cdr3_nt: TGTGCCAGCAGCTTGAGAGGGGGCGAGGCTGGAAACACCATATATTTT; clone_size: NA; d_call: TRBD1; j_call: TRBJ1-3; v_call: TRBV11-2
cdr3_aa: CASSDEGQGDYGYTF; cdr3_nt: TGTGCCAGCAGTGACGAGGGACAGGGGGACTATGGCTACACCTTC; clone_size: NA; d_call: TRBD1; j_call: TRBJ1-2; v_call: TRBV6-4
cdr3_aa: CASSVETSGYNEQFF; cdr3_nt: TGTGCCAGCAGCGTAGAAACTAGCGGTTACAATGAGCAGTTCTTC; clone_size: NA; d_call: TRBD2; j_call: TRBJ2-1; v_call: TRBV9
cdr3_aa: CASSPVDPGNYGYTF; cdr3_nt: TGTGCCAGCAGCCCGGTGGATCCAGGAAACTATGGCTACACCTTC; clone_size: NA; d_call: NA; j_call: TRBJ1-2; v_call: TRBV5-5
cdr3_aa: CASSVGYSTDTQYF; cdr3_nt: TGTGCCAGCAGCGTAGGTTACTCCACAGATACGCAGTATTTT; clone_size: NA; d_call: NA; j_call: TRBJ2-3; v_call: TRBV9
cdr3_aa: CASSVNRGEYGYTF; cdr3_nt: TGTGCCAGCAGCGTCAACAGGGGGGAATATGGCTACACCTTC; clone_size: NA; d_call: TRBD1; j_call: TRBJ1-2; v_call: TRBV5-5
cdr3_aa: CASRSSSGNTIYF; cdr3_nt: TGTGCCAGCCGGTCAAGCTCTGGAAACACCATATATTTT; clone_size: NA; d_call: NA; j_call: TRBJ1-3; v_call: TRBV6-1
cdr3_aa: CASSKALGRMNSYEQYF; cdr3_nt: TGTGCCAGCAGCAAAGCGCTTGGACGGATGAATTCCTACGAGCAGTACTTC; clone_size: NA; d_call: NA; j_call: TRBJ2-7; v_call: TRBV21-1
cdr3_aa: CASSLLINGKNTGELFF; cdr3_nt: TGTGCCAGCAGCCTATTGATTAACGGGAAGAACACCGGGGAGCTGTTTTTT; clone_size: NA; d_call: NA; j_call: TRBJ2-2; v_call: TRBV11-2
cdr3_aa: CASTIGAKAKNIQYF; cdr3_nt: TGTGCCAGCACCATTGGGGCCAAAGCCAAAAACATTCAGTACTTC; clone_size: once; d_call: NA; j_call: TRBJ2-4; v_call: TRBV19
cdr3_aa: CASSLDGTPYNSPLHF; cdr3_nt: TGCGCCAGCAGCTTGGATGGGACACCATATAATTCACCCCTCCACTTT; clone_size: NA; d_call: NA; j_call: TRBJ1-6; v_call: TRBV5-1
cdr3_aa: CASSPGPGNGYGYTF; cdr3_nt: TGTGCCAGCTCACCCGGTCCAGGGAACGGCTATGGCTACACCTTC; clone_size: NA; d_call: NA; j_call: TRBJ1-2; v_call: TRBV18
cdr3_aa: CASSQDPTGGMTDTQYF; cdr3_nt: TGCGCCAGCAGCCAAGATCCGACAGGGGGAATGACAGATACGCAGTATTTT; clone_size: NA; d_call: TRBD1; j_call: TRBJ2-3; v_call: TRBV4-1
cdr3_aa: CASSSIPEANQPQHF; cdr3_nt: TGTGCCAGCAGCTCGATCCCGGAGGCAAATCAGCCCCAGCATTTT; clone_size: NA; d_call: NA; j_call: TRBJ1-5; v_call: TRBV5-5
cdr3_aa: CASSFSGTGEVSGSAAWGYEQYF; cdr3_nt: TGCGCCAGCAGCTTTTCCGGGACAGGGGAGGTTAGCGGGAGCGCGGCCTGGGGCTACGAGCAGTACTTC; clone_size: NA; d_call: NA; j_call: TRBJ2-7; v_call: TRBV5-1
cdr3_aa: CASSVGGEQFF; cdr3_nt: TGTGCCAGCAGTGTAGGCGGTGAGCAGTTCTTC; clone_size: NA; d_call: NA; j_call: TRBJ2-1; v_call: TRBV2
cdr3_aa: CASSLVAFSYEQYF; cdr3_nt: TGCGCCAGCAGCTTGGTGGCGTTCTCCTACGAGCAGTACTTC; clone_size: NA; d_call: NA; j_call: TRBJ2-7; v_call: TRBV5-1
cdr3_aa: CASSARIGTMFMNTEAFF; cdr3_nt: TGTGCCAGCAGCGCCCGTATCGGGACGATGTTCATGAACACTGAAGCTTTCTTT; clone_size: NA; d_call: NA; j_call: TRBJ1-1; v_call: TRBV9
cdr3_aa: CASSLFGEQYF; cdr3_nt: TGTGCCAGCAGCTTATTCGGCGAGCAGTACTTC; clone_size: NA; d_call: NA; j_call: TRBJ2-7; v_call: TRBV7-9
cdr3_aa: CASSLGGALVTGELFF; cdr3_nt: TGTGCCAGCAGCCTGGGAGGGGCCCTTGTCACCGGGGAGCTGTTTTTT; clone_size: NA; d_call: TRBD2; j_call: TRBJ2-2; v_call: TRBV5-5
cdr3_aa: CASSNVGQTNYGYTF; cdr3_nt: TGTGCCAGCAGCAATGTGGGACAAACTAACTATGGCTACACCTTC; clone_size: NA; d_call: NA; j_call: TRBJ1-2; v_call: TRBV21-1
cdr3_aa: CASSTNSYEQYF; cdr3_nt: TGTGCCAGCAGCACTAACTCCTACGAGCAGTACTTC; clone_size: NA; d_call: NA; j_call: TRBJ2-7; v_call: TRBV7-2
cdr3_aa: CASSYDRNTGELFF; cdr3_nt: TGTGCCAGCAGTTACGACAGGAACACCGGGGAGCTGTTTTTT; clone_size: NA; d_call: NA; j_call: TRBJ2-2; v_call: TRBV6-5
cdr3_aa: CASSQDFARGAEAFF; cdr3_nt: TGCGCCAGCAGCCAAGACTTTGCGAGAGGGGCGGAAGCTTTCTTT; clone_size: few; d_call: NA; j_call: TRBJ1-1; v_call: TRBV4-3
cdr3_aa: CASKQGRTYEQYF; cdr3_nt: TGTGCCAGTAAACAGGGGCGGACCTACGAGCAGTACTTC; clone_size: NA; d_call: TRBD1; j_call: TRBJ2-7; v_call: TRBV19
cdr3_aa: CASNPADTSTDTQYF; cdr3_nt: TGTGCCAGCAACCCAGCAGACACTAGCACAGATACGCAGTATTTT; clone_size: NA; d_call: NA; j_call: TRBJ2-3; v_call: TRBV6-1
cdr3_aa: CSVEVQDRAYNEQFF; cdr3_nt: TGCAGCGTTGAAGTGCAGGACAGGGCCTACAATGAGCAGTTCTTC; clone_size: NA; d_call: TRBD1; j_call: TRBJ2-1; v_call: TRBV29-1
cdr3_aa: CASSIDRYEQYF; cdr3_nt: TGTGCCAGCAGCATCGACAGGTACGAGCAGTACTTC; clone_size: NA; d_call: NA; j_call: TRBJ2-7; v_call: TRBV5-4
cdr3_aa: CASSLRGQGETQYF; cdr3_nt: TGTGCCAGCAGTTTGCGGGGTCAGGGGGAGACCCAGTACTTC; clone_size: NA; d_call: NA; j_call: TRBJ2-5; v_call: TRBV27